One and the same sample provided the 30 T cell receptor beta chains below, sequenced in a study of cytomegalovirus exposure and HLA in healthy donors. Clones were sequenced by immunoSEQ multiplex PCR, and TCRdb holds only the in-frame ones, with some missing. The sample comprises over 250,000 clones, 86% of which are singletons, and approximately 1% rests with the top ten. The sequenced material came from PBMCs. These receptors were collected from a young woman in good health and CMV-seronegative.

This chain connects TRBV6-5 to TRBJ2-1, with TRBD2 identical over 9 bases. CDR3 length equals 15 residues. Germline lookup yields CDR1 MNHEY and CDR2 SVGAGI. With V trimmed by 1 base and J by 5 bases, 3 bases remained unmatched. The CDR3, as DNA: TGTGCCAGCAGTTACTGGCGGGAGGGGCACAATGAGCAGTTCTTC. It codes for CASSYWREGHNEQFF.

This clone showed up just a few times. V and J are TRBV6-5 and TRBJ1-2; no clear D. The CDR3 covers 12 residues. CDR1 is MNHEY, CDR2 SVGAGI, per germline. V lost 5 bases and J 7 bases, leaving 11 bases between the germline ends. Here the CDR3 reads CASSAARRGYTF. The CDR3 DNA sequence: TGTGCCAGCAGTGCCGCGAGGCGTGGCTACACCTTC.

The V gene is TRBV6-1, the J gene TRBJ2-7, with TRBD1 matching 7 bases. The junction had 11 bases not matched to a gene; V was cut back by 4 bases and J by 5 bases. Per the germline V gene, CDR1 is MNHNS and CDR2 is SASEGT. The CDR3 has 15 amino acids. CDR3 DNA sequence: TGTGCCAGCAGTGTGGACAGGCCCTACCCCGACGAGCAGTACTTC. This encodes CASSVDRPYPDEQYF.

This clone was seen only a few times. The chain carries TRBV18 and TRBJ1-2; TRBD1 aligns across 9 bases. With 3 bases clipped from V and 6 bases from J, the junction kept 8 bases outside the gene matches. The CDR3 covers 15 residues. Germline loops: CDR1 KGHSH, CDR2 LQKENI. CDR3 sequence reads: CASSPLTGGSDGYTF. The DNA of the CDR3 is TGTGCCAGCTCACCGCTAACAGGGGGCAGTGATGGCTACACCTTC.

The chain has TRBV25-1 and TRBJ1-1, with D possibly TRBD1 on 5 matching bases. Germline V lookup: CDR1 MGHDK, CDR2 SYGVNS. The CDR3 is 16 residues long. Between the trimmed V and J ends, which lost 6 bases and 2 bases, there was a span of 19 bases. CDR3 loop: CASSDAFLGENTEAFF. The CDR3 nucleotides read TGTGCCAGCAGCGATGCGTTCTTAGGGGAAAACACTGAAGCTTTCTTT. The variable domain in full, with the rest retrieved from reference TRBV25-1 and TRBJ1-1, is EADIYQTPRYLVIGTGKKITLECSQTMGHDKMYWYQQDPGMELHLIHYSYGVNSTEKGDLSSESTVSRIRTEHFPLTLESARPSHTSQYLCASSDAFLGENTEAFFGQGTRLTVV.

This CDR3 reads CASSLVASGGDGYTF. The CDR3, as DNA: TGTGCCAGCAGCTTAGTGGCGTCAGGGGGAGATGGCTACACCTTC. The chain employs TRBV11-2 and TRBJ1-2; 7 bases align to TRBD1. The CDR3 length is 15 residues. Losses at the gene ends were 1 base for V and 6 bases for J; bases not matched to a gene: 8. CDR1 and CDR2 (germline): SGHAT, FQNNGV.

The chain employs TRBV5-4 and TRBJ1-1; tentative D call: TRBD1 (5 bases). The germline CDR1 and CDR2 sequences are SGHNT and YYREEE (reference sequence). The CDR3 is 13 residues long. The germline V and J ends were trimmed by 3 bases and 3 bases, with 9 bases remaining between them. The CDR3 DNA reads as TGTGCCAGCAGCTCCGGGGGTCACACTGAAGCTTTCTTT. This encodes CASSSGGHTEAFF.

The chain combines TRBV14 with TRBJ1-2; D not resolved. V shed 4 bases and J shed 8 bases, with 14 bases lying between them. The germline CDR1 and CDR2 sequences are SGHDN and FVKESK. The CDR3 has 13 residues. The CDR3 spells CASSRYSAGGYTF. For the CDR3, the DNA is TGTGCCAGCAGCCGCTACTCCGCCGGGGGCTACACCTTC.

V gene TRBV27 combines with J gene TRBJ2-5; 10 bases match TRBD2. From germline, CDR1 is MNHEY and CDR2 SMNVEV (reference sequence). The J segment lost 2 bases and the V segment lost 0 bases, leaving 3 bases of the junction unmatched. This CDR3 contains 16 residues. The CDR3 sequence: CASSLSTSGYQETQYF. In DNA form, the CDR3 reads TGTGCCAGCAGTTTATCGACTAGCGGGTATCAAGAGACCCAGTACTTC.

The DNA of the CDR3 is TGTGCCAGCACTGGACAGGGAGGAAACTATGGCTACACCTTC. The encoded protein is CASTGQGGNYGYTF. The chain has TRBV6-1 and TRBJ1-2; 8 bases are a match to TRBD1. This CDR3 has 14 residues. Trimming cost V 7 bases and J 2 bases; bases outside gene matches: 6. Germline CDR1 reads MNHNS; CDR2 reads SASEGT.

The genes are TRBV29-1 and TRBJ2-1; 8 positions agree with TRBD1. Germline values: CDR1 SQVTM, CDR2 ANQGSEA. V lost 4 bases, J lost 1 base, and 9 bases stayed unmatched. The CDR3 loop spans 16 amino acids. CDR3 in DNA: TGCAGCGTTGTAGACAGGGGTTCTGTTTCCTACAATGAGCAGTTCTTC. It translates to CSVVDRGSVSYNEQFF.

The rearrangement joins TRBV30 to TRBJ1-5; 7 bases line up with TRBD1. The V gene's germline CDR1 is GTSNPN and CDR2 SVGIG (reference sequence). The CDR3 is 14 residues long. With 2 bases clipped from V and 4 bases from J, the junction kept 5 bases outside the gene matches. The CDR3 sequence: CAWSRDSENQPQHF. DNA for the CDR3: TGTGCCTGGAGTCGGGACAGTGAGAATCAGCCCCAGCATTTT.

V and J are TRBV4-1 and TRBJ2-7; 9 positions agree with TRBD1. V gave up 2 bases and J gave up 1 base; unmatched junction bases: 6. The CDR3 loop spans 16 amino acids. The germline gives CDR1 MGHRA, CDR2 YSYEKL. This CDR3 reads CASSQRQGDLSYEQYF. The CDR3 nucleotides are TGCGCCAGCAGCCAACGACAGGGGGATCTATCCTACGAGCAGTACTTC.

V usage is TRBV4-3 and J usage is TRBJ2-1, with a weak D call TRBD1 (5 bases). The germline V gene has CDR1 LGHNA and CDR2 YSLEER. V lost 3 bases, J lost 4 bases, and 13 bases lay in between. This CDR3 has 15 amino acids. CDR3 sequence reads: CASSHLGPGYNEQFF. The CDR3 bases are TGCGCCAGCAGCCACCTGGGGCCAGGGTACAATGAGCAGTTCTTC.

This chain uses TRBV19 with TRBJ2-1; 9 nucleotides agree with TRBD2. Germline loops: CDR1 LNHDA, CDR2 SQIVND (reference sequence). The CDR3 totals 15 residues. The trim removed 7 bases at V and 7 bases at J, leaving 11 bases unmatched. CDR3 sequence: CASNAGTSLDNEQFF. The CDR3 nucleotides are TGTGCCAGTAACGCCGGGACTAGCTTGGATAATGAGCAGTTCTTC.

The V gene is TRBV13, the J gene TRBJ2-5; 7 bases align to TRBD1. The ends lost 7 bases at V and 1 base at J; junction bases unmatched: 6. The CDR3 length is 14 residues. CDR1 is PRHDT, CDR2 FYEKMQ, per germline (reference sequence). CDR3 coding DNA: TGTGCCAGCATCCGTCGGGACAGCCAAGAGACCCAGTACTTC. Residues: CASIRRDSQETQYF. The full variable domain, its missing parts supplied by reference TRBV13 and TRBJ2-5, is AAGVIQSPRHLIKEKRETATLKCYPIPRHDTVYWYQQGPGQDPQFLISFYEKMQSDKGSIPDRFSAQQFSDYHSELNMSSLELGDSALYFCASIRRDSQETQYFGPGTRLLVL.

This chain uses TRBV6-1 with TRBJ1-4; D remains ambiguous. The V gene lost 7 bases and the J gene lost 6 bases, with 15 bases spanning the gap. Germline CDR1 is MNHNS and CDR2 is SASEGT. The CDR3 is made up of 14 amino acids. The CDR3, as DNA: TGTGCCAGCACGCGGGAAATGGGCTATGAAAAACTGTTTTTT. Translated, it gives CASTREMGYEKLFF.

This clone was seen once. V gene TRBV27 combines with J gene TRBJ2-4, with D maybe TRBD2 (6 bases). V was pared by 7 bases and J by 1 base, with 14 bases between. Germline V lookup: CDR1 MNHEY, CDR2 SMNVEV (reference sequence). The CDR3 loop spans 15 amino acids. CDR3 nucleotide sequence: TGTGCCAGCATGAGTGGGGCGGGGGCCAAAAACATTCAGTACTTC. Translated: CASMSGAGAKNIQYF.

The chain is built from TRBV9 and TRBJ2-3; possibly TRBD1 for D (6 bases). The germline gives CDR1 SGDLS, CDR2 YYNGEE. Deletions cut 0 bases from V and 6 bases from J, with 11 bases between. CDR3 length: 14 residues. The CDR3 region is CASSVETGGDTQYF. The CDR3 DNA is TGTGCCAGCAGCGTAGAGACTGGGGGCGATACGCAGTATTTT. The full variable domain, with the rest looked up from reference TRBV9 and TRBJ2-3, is DSGVTQTPKHLITATGQRVTLRCSPRSGDLSVYWYQQSLDQGLQFLIQYYNGEERAKGNILERFSAQQFPDLHSELNLSSLELGDSALYFCASSVETGGDTQYFGPGTRLTVL.

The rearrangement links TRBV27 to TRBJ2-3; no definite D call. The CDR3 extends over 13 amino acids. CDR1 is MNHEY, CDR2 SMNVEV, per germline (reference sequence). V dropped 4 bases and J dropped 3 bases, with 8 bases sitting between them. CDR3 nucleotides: TGTGCCAGCAGTTGGCGGAGTACAGATACGCAGTATTTT. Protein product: CASSWRSTDTQYF.

CDR3 DNA: TGTGCCAGTGTCTATTACACTGAAGCTTTCTTT. Amino acid sequence: CASVYYTEAFF. The chain links TRBV19 to TRBJ1-1, with D uncertain. The germline V gene has CDR1 LNHDA and CDR2 SQIVND (reference sequence). The CDR3 length is 11 residues. Trimming cost V 8 bases and J 3 bases, with 7 bases left between them.

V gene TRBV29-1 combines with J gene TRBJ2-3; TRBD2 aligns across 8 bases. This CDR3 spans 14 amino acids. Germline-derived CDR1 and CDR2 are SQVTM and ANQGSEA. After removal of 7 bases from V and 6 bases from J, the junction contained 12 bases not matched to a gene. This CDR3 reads CSARGRLAQDTQYF. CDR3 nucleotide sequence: TGCAGCGCTAGAGGTAGACTAGCGCAGGATACGCAGTATTTT.

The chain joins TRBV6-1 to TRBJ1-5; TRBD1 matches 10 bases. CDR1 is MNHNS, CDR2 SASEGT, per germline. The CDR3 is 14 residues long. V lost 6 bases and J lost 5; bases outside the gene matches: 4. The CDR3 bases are TGTGCCAGCAGGGCCGGGACAGGGGATCAGCCCCAGCATTTT. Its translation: CASRAGTGDQPQHF.

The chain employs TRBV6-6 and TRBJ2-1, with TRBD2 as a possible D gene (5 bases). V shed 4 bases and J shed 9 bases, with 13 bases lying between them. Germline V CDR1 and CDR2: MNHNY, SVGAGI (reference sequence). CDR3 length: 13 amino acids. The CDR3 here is CASSLRESGEQFF. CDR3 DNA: TGTGCCAGCAGTTTGAGGGAAAGCGGTGAGCAGTTCTTC.

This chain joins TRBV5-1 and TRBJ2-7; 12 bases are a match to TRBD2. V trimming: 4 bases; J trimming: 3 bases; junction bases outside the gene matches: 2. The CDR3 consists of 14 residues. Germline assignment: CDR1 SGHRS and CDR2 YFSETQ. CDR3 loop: CASSPGLAGYEQYF. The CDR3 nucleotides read TGCGCCAGCAGCCCGGGACTAGCGGGCTACGAGCAGTACTTC.

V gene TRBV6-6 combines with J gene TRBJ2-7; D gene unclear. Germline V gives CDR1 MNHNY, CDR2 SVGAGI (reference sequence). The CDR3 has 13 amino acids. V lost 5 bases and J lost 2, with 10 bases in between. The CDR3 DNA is TGTGCCAGCAGTGGGCAGAACGCCTACGAGCAGTACTTC. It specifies CASSGQNAYEQYF.

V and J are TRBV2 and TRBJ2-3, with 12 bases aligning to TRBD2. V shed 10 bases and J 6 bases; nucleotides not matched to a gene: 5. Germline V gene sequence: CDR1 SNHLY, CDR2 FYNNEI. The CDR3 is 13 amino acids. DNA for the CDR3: TGTGCCATCGGGACTAGCGGGCGTGATACGCAGTATTTT. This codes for CAIGTSGRDTQYF. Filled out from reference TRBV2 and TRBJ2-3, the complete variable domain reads EPEVTQTPSHQVTQMGQEVILRCVPISNHLYFYWYRQILGQKVEFLVSFYNNEISEKSEIFDDQFSVERPDGSNFTLKIRSTKLEDSAMYFCAIGTSGRDTQYFGPGTRLTVL.

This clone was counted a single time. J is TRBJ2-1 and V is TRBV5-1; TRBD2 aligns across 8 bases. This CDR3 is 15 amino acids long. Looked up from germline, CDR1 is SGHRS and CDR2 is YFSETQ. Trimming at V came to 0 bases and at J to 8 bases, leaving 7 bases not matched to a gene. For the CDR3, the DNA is TGCGCCAGCAGCTTGGATAGGACTAGCAGAGATGAGCAGTTCTTC. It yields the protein CASSLDRTSRDEQFF.

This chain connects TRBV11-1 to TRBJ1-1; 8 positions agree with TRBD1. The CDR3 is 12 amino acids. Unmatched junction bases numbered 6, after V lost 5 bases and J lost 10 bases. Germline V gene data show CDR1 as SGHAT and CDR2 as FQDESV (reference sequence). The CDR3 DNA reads TGTGCCAGCAGCGCAGACAGGGGATCAGCTTTCTTT. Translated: CASSADRGSAFF.

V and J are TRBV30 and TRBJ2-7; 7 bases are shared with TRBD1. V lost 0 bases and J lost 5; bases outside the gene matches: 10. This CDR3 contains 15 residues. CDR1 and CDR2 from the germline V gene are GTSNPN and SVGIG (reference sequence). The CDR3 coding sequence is TGTGCCTGGAGTGTCCCCGGGACAGTATACCACGAGCAGTACTTC. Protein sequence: CAWSVPGTVYHEQYF.